Given below is one T cell receptor (beta chain) in context. Its antigen target is currently unknown. The sample holds no much larger clone one base away, and base qualities are not on file. What the time point label conveys for this sample: approximately 47 days after influenza vaccine administration. Library prep was done by RT-PCR. The instrument was an Illumina HiSeq 2500. The public reads were run again by TCRdb, first through fastp at Q25 and then through MiXCR, and only productive beta chains were kept. Each CDR3 protein gets just one entry, which takes the most common genes and DNA from the rows behind it. This sample lists over 450,000 distinct CDR3 sequences; approximately 12% were detected once. The ten largest make up around 14% of the sample. As encoded in the germline V gene, CDR1 is LGHNA while CDR2 is YSLEER. Germline trimming amounts to 0 bases on V and 8 bases on J, with 6 as the count of junction bases outside the gene matches. Taken from cysteine to phenylalanine, the CDR3 has 16 residues. Only the CDR3 DNA stays, 48 bases, in frame from base 1.

The record originates from a study of response to subunit inactivated influenza vaccine listed by TCRdb under 2018. In terms of the full investigation: Deep quantitative T cell receptor repertoire profiling was used in the study to track responses to a trivalent subunit inactivated influenza vaccine.

Results and caveats for the whole study, not just this receptor: The authors suggested that each seasonal influenza vaccination may recruit only a limited number of new T cells.

This TCR was recovered from a man in his fifties who received an inactivated influenza vaccine. Donor details come from another sample of the same person, matched by shared clones. The rearrangement combines TRBV4-3 with TRBJ2-1; 11 central nucleotides agree with TRBD2. Specimen: PBMCs from blood, collected roughly 45 days after vaccination. The bases read TGCGCCAGCAGCCAAGATAGCGGGAGGGCCTGGGATGAGCAGTTCTTC. Protein translation: CASSQDSGRAWDEQFF.